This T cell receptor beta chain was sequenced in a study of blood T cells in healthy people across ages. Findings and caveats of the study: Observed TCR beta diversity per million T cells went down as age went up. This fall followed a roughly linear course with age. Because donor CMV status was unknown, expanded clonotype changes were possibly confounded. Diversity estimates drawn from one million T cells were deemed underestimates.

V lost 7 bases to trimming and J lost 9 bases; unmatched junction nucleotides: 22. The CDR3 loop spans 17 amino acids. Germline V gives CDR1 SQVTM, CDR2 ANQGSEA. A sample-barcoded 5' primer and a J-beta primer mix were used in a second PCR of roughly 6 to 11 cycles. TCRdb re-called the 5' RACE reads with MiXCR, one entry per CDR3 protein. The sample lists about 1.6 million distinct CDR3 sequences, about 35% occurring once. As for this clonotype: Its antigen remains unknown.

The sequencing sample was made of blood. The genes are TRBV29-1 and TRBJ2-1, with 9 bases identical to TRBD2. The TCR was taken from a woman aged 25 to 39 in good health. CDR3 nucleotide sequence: TGCAGCGCACGACAGGGATCAGGGCTAGCGGGACAGATTGAGCAGTTCTTC. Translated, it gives CSARQGSGLAGQIEQFF.